This T cell receptor (beta chain) comes out of a study of T cells in Graves' hyperthyroidism and ophthalmopathy. Study summary: Peripheral blood was collected at initial diagnosis, before any treatment. Study findings and constraints: Researchers report that a 13 V-J model separated ophthalmopathy from stable hyperthyroidism. Most thyroid clonotypes with frequency above 0.001 were detected in blood.

Amplification of TCR beta CDR3 regions used RNA as the template. Researchers ran a first-round RT-PCR on the TCR CDR3 using the HTBI primer set. TCRdb passed the multiplex PCR reads through MiXCR, listing each CDR3 protein once. The sample yields about half a million distinct CDR3 sequences, about 20% seen once. As regards this clonotype: Its cognate antigen is unknown. A junction boundary mismatches the germline segment, possibly from a read error.

The germline V gene has CDR1 SGHVS and CDR2 FNYEAQ. CDR3 length: 15 residues. From under 12 ml of fresh peripheral blood, PBMCs were isolated. The sequence derives from a woman in her 70s with Graves' ophthalmopathy. The chain links TRBV7-6 to TRBJ2-2; 7 bases match TRBD1. The sample was blood. The CDR3 sequence is CASSLQTGTARGAVF. The CDR3 DNA sequence: TGTGCCAGCAGCCTCCAGACAGGGACCGCCCGGGGAGCTGTTTTT.